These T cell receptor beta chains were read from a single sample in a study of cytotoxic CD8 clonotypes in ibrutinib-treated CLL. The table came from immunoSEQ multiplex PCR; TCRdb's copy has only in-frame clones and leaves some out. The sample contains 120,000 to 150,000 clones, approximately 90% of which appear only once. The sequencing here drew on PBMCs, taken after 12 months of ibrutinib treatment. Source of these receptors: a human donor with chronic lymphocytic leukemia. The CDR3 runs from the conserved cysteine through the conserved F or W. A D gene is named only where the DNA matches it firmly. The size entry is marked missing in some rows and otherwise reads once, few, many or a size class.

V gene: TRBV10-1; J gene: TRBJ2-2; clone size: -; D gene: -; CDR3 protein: CASSETADTGELFF; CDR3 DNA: TGCGCCAGCAGTGAGACAGCTGACACCGGGGAGCTGTTTTTT
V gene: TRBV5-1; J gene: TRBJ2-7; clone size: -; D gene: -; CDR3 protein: CASSSGYTGEQYF; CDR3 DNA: TGCGCCAGCAGCTCTGGATACACCGGCGAGCAGTACTTC
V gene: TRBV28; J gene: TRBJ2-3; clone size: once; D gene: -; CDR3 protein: CASSFSVPRTDTQYF; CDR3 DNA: TGTGCCAGCAGTTTCAGCGTCCCTCGCACAGATACGCAGTATTTT
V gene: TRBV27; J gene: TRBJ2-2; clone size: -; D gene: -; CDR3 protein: CASSLTPNTGELFF; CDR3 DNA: TGTGCCAGCAGTTTAACGCCAAACACCGGGGAGCTGTTTTTT
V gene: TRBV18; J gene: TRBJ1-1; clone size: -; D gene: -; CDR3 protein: CASSEGERTEAFF; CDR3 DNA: TGTGCCAGCTCAGAGGGAGAGAGGACTGAAGCTTTCTTT
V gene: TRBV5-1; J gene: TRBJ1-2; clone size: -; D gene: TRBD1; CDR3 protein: CASSPTDYRDSNGYTF; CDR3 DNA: TGCGCCAGCAGCCCAACAGATTACCGGGACAGTAATGGCTACACCTTC
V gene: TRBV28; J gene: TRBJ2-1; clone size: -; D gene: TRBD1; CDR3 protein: CASSAGTGNNEQFF; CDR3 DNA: TGTGCCAGTTCTGCCGGGACAGGGAACAATGAGCAGTTCTTC
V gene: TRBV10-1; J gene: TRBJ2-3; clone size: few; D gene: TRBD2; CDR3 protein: CASSRTTGLAGSDTQYF; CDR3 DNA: TGCGCCAGCAGCCGGACGACGGGACTAGCGGGGTCAGATACGCAGTATTTT
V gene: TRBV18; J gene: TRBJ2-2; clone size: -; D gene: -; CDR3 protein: CASSPGPTGELFF; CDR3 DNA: TGTGCCAGCTCACCAGGGCCCACCGGGGAGCTGTTTTTT
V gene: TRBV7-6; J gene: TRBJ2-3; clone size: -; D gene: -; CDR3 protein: CASSLVGFSSGTDTQYF; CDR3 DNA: TGTGCCAGCAGCTTAGTAGGGTTTAGCTCGGGCACAGATACGCAGTATTTT
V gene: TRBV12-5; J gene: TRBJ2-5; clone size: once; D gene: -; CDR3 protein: CASGSVEYF; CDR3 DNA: TGTGCTAGTGGTTCGGTGGAGTACTTC